This is a list of T cell receptor beta chains from one sample in a study of shared clonotypes between healthy human individuals. This table comes from immunoSEQ multiplex PCR, and its TCRdb copy is limited to in-frame clones, with some not included. The top ten clones hold 1% to 1.5% of a sample with over a million clones, around 95% of them seen once. The material sequenced was naive CD4+ T cells sorted from blood. The source of these receptors is a man aged 30 to 45 in good health. CDR3s include the opening cysteine and the closing phenylalanine or tryptophan. The D gene is left open where the match is weak. Size values are once, few and many counts, or a class for expanded clones, and some rows have none.

D gene,V gene,J gene,clone size,CDR3 DNA,CDR3 protein
TRBD2,TRBV4-1,TRBJ2-1,-,TGCGCCAGCAGCTCGGGACTAGCGGGAGGACTTGAGCAGTTCTTC,CASSSGLAGGLEQFF
TRBD1,TRBV5-1,TRBJ1-3,-,TGCGCCAGCAGCTTGTCGGGACAGTTCTCTGGAAACACCATATATTTT,CASSLSGQFSGNTIYF
-,TRBV15,TRBJ1-4,-,TGTGCCACCAGCAGAGATAATGGGTACGGCATGGGGTCTGAAAAACTGTTTTTT,CATSRDNGYGMGSEKLFF
TRBD1,TRBV18,TRBJ1-2,-,TGTGCCAGCTCACCGGCCCGGGACAGGGGATCCTATGGCTACACCTTC,CASSPARDRGSYGYTF
-,TRBV7-8,TRBJ1-1,-,TGTGCCAGCTCAAAAGCCAGGGCGAACACTGAAGCTTTCTTT,CASSKARANTEAFF
-,TRBV28,TRBJ2-7,-,TGTGCCAGCAGTCAAACTTCCGGGACTTTAGTAGCCGAGCAGTACTTC,CASSQTSGTLVAEQYF
-,TRBV28,TRBJ2-2,-,TGTGCCAGCAGTCCTCCCTCTTGGTACACCGGGGAGCTGTTTTTT,CASSPPSWYTGELFF
-,TRBV19,TRBJ2-7,-,TGTGCCAGTAGTCCCCTCGCGGGTCGCTCCTACGAGCAGTACTTC,CASSPLAGRSYEQYF
-,TRBV30,TRBJ1-4,-,TGTGCCTGGAGTACCCAGGGTTGGGCTAATGAAAAACTGTTTTTT,CAWSTQGWANEKLFF
-,TRBV11-2,TRBJ2-7,-,TGTGCCAGCAGCTCTTTTCCTGGGTCCCCCTTTAGCTCCGAGCAGTACTTC,CASSSFPGSPFSSEQYF
-,TRBV28,TRBJ2-7,-,TGTGCCAGCAGTTTATCCTACGGGACTTTGAAGTACGAGCAGTACTTC,CASSLSYGTLKYEQYF
-,TRBV6-5,TRBJ2-2,-,TGTGCCAGCAGCCTCTTCAGTCGAGACACCGGGGAGCTGTTTTTT,CASSLFSRDTGELFF
-,TRBV5-1,TRBJ1-1,once,TGCGCCAGCAGCTTGATGGGGGCGGATTCTGAAGCTTTCTTT,CASSLMGADSEAFF
-,TRBV10-3,TRBJ2-7,-,TGTGCCATCACCCCGGGCCCGACCTACGAGCAGTACTTC,CAITPGPTYEQYF
TRBD2,TRBV4-2,TRBJ2-7,-,TGTGCCAGCAGCCAAGATCTAATAGCGGGAGGGCTCTACGAGCAGTACTTC,CASSQDLIAGGLYEQYF
TRBD2,TRBV6-6,TRBJ2-2,-,TGTGCCAGCAGGCTACTAGCGGCCGGGGAGCTGTTTTTT,CASRLLAAGELFF
-,TRBV6-5,TRBJ2-5,-,TGTGCCAGCAGTTACAGGGGGGCGGAGACCCAGTACTTC,CASSYRGAETQYF
TRBD2,TRBV6-6,TRBJ2-5,-,TGTGCCAGCAGTTATCCTAGCGGGAGTCTAGGAGAGACCCAGTACTTC,CASSYPSGSLGETQYF
-,TRBV7-2,TRBJ2-7,-,TGTGCCAGCAGCTTACCCATAGACTACGAGCAGTACTTC,CASSLPIDYEQYF
TRBD2,TRBV4-2,TRBJ2-1,-,TGTGCCAGCAGCCATAAGTCGGGAGGTAATGAGCAGTTCTTC,CASSHKSGGNEQFF
-,TRBV28,TRBJ2-7,-,TGTGCCAGCAGTTTAAGGCAGTTCGACCGCTACGAGCAGTACTTC,CASSLRQFDRYEQYF
TRBD1,TRBV29-1,TRBJ1-2,-,TGCAGCGTTGATGGGACAGGGACTTATGGCTACACCTTC,CSVDGTGTYGYTF
-,TRBV7-2,TRBJ1-4,-,TGTGCCAGCAGCTTAAGAGTGGGGAGGGAAAAACTGTTTTTT,CASSLRVGREKLFF
-,TRBV6-4,TRBJ1-5,-,TGTGCCAGCAGTCAAGAGGGCATTAGCAATCAGCCCCAGCATTTT,CASSQEGISNQPQHF
TRBD1,TRBV14,TRBJ2-7,-,TGTGCCAGCAGCCAAAGGGGGACAGGGAGGGCCTACGAGCAGTACTTC,CASSQRGTGRAYEQYF
TRBD2,TRBV9,TRBJ2-1,-,TGTGCCAGCAGCGTAGACGCGGGAGGGTTCAATGAGCAGTTCTTC,CASSVDAGGFNEQFF
-,TRBV7-8,TRBJ2-7,once,TGTGCCAGCAGCTTATTCCTCCGAGGACCTTCCTACGAGCAGTACTTC,CASSLFLRGPSYEQYF
-,TRBV2,TRBJ1-3,-,TGTGCCAGCAGTGGGCGCAGTTTGAACTCTGGAAACACCATATATTTT,CASSGRSLNSGNTIYF
-,TRBV18,TRBJ2-1,-,TGTGCCAGCTCAGGACAGACCAGCTCCTACAATGAGCAGTTCTTC,CASSGQTSSYNEQFF
TRBD2,TRBV7-2,TRBJ2-7,-,TGTGCCAGCAGTCTTACCGGGACTAGCGGCTACGAGCAGTACTTC,CASSLTGTSGYEQYF
TRBD1,TRBV19,TRBJ2-6,-,TGTGCCAGTAGCATTGGGGACAGGGGTGCTGGGGCCAACGTCCTGACTTTC,CASSIGDRGAGANVLTF
-,TRBV6-5,TRBJ2-3,once,TGTGCCAGCAGACAGGGTCTGGGACGCACAGATACGCAGTATTTT,CASRQGLGRTDTQYF
-,TRBV2,TRBJ1-1,-,TGTGCCAGCGGTCGGGTTTTGAACACTGAAGCTTTCTTT,CASGRVLNTEAFF
-,TRBV7-8,TRBJ1-2,-,TGTGCCAGCAAGGACATCTTCTATGGCTACACCTTC,CASKDIFYGYTF
-,TRBV5-1,TRBJ2-7,once,TGCGCCAGCAGCTTTCCGAGCGTCGAGCAGTACTTC,CASSFPSVEQYF
-,TRBV4-1,TRBJ2-5,-,TGCGCCAGCAGCCAAGATCAGGGAAGCAACCAAGAGACCCAGTACTTC,CASSQDQGSNQETQYF
-,TRBV15,TRBJ1-1,-,TGTGCCACCAGCAACCCTGGGCTCTGGGGGGAAGCTTTCTTT,CATSNPGLWGEAFF
-,TRBV7-7,TRBJ2-1,once,TGTGCTAGCAGCTTAGAGTTTACCCTCTTTTACAATGAGCAGTTCTTC,CASSLEFTLFYNEQFF
-,TRBV7-9,TRBJ2-3,-,TGTGCCAGCAGCTTTTTCCCCGGAGGGGCCCCTAACACAGATACGCAGTATTTT,CASSFFPGGAPNTDTQYF
TRBD2,TRBV18,TRBJ2-7,-,TGTGCCAGCTCATCAGAGCCGGGACTAGCGGGAGTCGAGCAGTACTTC,CASSSEPGLAGVEQYF
TRBD1,TRBV2,TRBJ2-2,-,TGTGCCAGCAGTCGGGACAGAGTGTCCGGGGAGCTGTTTTTT,CASSRDRVSGELFF
-,TRBV6-6,TRBJ2-7,-,TGTGCCAGCAGTCGTGACGCAGAGAGCTCCTACGAGCAGTACTTC,CASSRDAESSYEQYF
-,TRBV7-2,TRBJ2-1,-,TGTGCCAGCAGCTTGAGACAGCCGGACAATGAGCAGTTCTTC,CASSLRQPDNEQFF
TRBD1,TRBV5-5,TRBJ2-2,-,TGTGCCAGCAGCCCCTGGTCGGGACAGGTCCCCGGGGAGCTGTTTTTT,CASSPWSGQVPGELFF